What follows are 28 T cell receptor beta chains derived from one specimen sequenced in a study of blood T cell repertoires in COVID-19. Only in-frame clones appear in the TCRdb table, and some are missing; sequencing was by immunoSEQ multiplex PCR. The sample gives over 120,000 clones, around 78% of which show up once; more than 1.5% is in the top ten. Sequenced: peripheral blood. These receptors were obtained from a woman aged 60-75 years with acute or convalescent COVID-19.

V gene TRBV7-2 combines with J gene TRBJ2-7; D possibly corresponds to TRBD2 (6 bases). The germline gives CDR1 SGHTA, CDR2 FQGNSA. The V end was cut by 5 bases, the J end by 1 base, with 12 bases between. The length of the CDR3 is 14 residues. CDR3 residues: CASSLRTISYEQYF. In nucleotides, the CDR3 is TGTGCCAGCAGCCTAAGGACTATTTCCTACGAGCAGTACTTC.

The chain links TRBV29-1 to TRBJ2-2, with a tentative D call TRBD1 (5 bases). With 3 bases removed from V and 8 bases from J, the gap between germline ends came to 16 bases. There are 14 residues in the CDR3. Per germline, CDR1 SQVTM and CDR2 ANQGSEA. The CDR3 loop is CSVEGLPGRGELFF. The CDR3 bases are TGCAGCGTTGAGGGGCTGCCCGGTAGGGGGGAGCTGTTTTTT.

The chain has TRBV28 and TRBJ2-5; 7 bases fit TRBD2. The CDR3 spans 13 residues. In germline, CDR1 is MDHEN, CDR2 SYDVKM. Trimming took 3 bases from V and 5 from J; bases not matched to a gene: 3. Written as DNA, the CDR3 is TGTGCCAGCAGTTTGGGGAGGGGTGAGACCCAGTACTTC. Translating gives CASSLGRGETQYF.

CDR3 sequence: CASSQDRGGTEAFF. The CDR3 bases are TGTGCCAGCTCCCAGGACAGGGGTGGAACTGAAGCTTTCTTT. V is TRBV18 and J is TRBJ1-1; TRBD1 aligns across 9 bases. The trim removed 6 bases at V and 5 bases at J, leaving 7 bases unmatched. Germline CDR1 KGHSH, CDR2 LQKENI. The length of the CDR3 is 14 residues.

There are a few counts of this clone. The chain joins TRBV5-6 to TRBJ2-7, with TRBD1 as a possible D gene (5 bases). V lost 0 bases to trimming and J lost 4 bases, with 11 bases between them. The CDR3 covers 14 residues. Germline lookup yields CDR1 SGHDT and CDR2 YYEEEE. DNA of the CDR3: TGTGCCAGCAGCTTGGGGCAGGGTATGTACGAGCAGTACTTC. Encoded protein: CASSLGQGMYEQYF.

J is TRBJ2-1 and V is TRBV3-1 (or the pseudogene TRBV3-2); 7 nucleotides agree with TRBD2. This CDR3 is built from 15 residues. Germline V gene sequence: CDR1 LGHDT, CDR2 YNNKEL (reference sequence). Losses at the gene ends were 5 bases for V and 2 bases for J; bases not matched to a gene: 6. CDR3 residues: CASSAIAGTYNEQFF. In DNA, the CDR3 is TGTGCCAGCAGCGCTATAGCGGGCACCTACAATGAGCAGTTCTTC.

J is TRBJ2-2 and V is TRBV5-1; 7 bases fit TRBD2. V lost 4 bases to trimming and J lost 6 bases; unmatched junction nucleotides: 6. Per the germline V gene, CDR1 is SGHRS and CDR2 is YFSETQ. The CDR3 extends over 14 amino acids. The CDR3 loop reads CASSRNGRSGELFF. In nucleotides, the CDR3 is TGCGCCAGCAGCAGAAACGGGAGGTCCGGGGAGCTGTTTTTT.

V is TRBV3-1 (or the pseudogene TRBV3-2) and J is TRBJ2-7; the D gene is possibly TRBD2 (6 bases). With 4 bases removed from V and 0 bases from J, the gap between germline ends came to 19 bases. This CDR3 is 17 amino acids long. Germline V gives CDR1 LGHDT, CDR2 YNNKEL (reference sequence). CDR3 DNA sequence: TGTGCCAGCAGCCTAGGAACCCCGGGACTTAACTCCTACGAGCAGTACTTC. Protein sequence: CASSLGTPGLNSYEQYF.

This clone is a singleton in its sample. V is TRBV10-2 and J is TRBJ2-3, with 8 bases that match TRBD2. Germline V gives CDR1 WSHSY, CDR2 SAAADI. The CDR3 totals 15 residues. Unmatched junction bases numbered 7, after V lost 3 bases and J lost 5 bases. DNA for the CDR3: TGCGCCAGCAGTGAAACAGCGGGAGAAATAGATACGCAGTATTTT. This codes for CASSETAGEIDTQYF.

The V call is TRBV4-1, the J call TRBJ2-7, with D perhaps matching TRBD1 (5 bases). CDR1 is MGHRA and CDR2 is YSYEKL in the germline V gene. CDR3 length: 13 amino acids. V lost 4 bases and J lost 2, with 9 bases in between. The CDR3: CASSLGPTYEQYF. CDR3 DNA: TGCGCCAGCAGCCTGGGGCCAACCTACGAGCAGTACTTC.

V and J are TRBV5-1 and TRBJ2-7; 8 nucleotides agree with TRBD2. Germline values: CDR1 SGHRS, CDR2 YFSETQ. V was clipped by 3 bases and J by 9 bases; unmatched bases: 17. The CDR3 runs to 16 residues. Here the CDR3 reads CASSSGGVSGAFGQYF. The CDR3 nucleotides read TGCGCCAGCAGCTCCGGGGGCGTTAGCGGGGCCTTCGGGCAGTACTTC. The complete variable domain, with remaining parts taken from reference TRBV5-1 and TRBJ2-7, reads KAGVTQTPRYLIKTRGQQVTLSCSPISGHRSVSWYQQTPGQGLQFLFEYFSETQRNKGNFPGRFSGRQFSNSRSEMNVSTLELGDSALYLCASSSGGVSGAFGQYFGPGTRLTVT.

This CDR3 is CASSSGETQYF. Written as DNA, the CDR3 is TGTGCCAGTAGCTCCGGTGAGACCCAGTACTTC. The genes are TRBV19 and TRBJ2-5; D remains ambiguous. The CDR3 has 11 amino acids. Germline V CDR1 and CDR2: LNHDA, SQIVND (reference sequence). The V and J ends lost 6 bases and 5 bases respectively, with 7 bases between them.

The V gene is TRBV14, the J gene TRBJ2-7, with D perhaps TRBD2 (6 bases). The length of the CDR3 is 16 residues. The V and J ends lost 1 base and 5 bases respectively, with 18 bases between them. Per germline, CDR1 SGHDN and CDR2 FVKESK. The CDR3 sequence: CASSQGRDVGRNEQYF. CDR3 DNA sequence: TGTGCCAGCAGCCAAGGAAGGGACGTAGGGAGGAACGAGCAGTACTTC.

V usage is TRBV5-1 and J usage is TRBJ2-7; D is perhaps TRBD1 (6 bases). CDR1 and CDR2 from the germline V gene are SGHRS and YFSETQ. The CDR3 has 13 residues. The ends were cut back, 4 bases at V and 4 bases at J, with 12 bases in the middle. The CDR3 reads CASSKGTMYEQYF. The CDR3 DNA follows: TGCGCCAGCAGCAAAGGGACAATGTACGAGCAGTACTTC.

This chain joins TRBV5-6 and TRBJ1-5, with D unclear. CDR3 size: 14 residues. The V and J ends lost 0 bases and 3 bases respectively, with 7 bases between them. Germline V gene sequence: CDR1 SGHDT, CDR2 YYEEEE. The CDR3 loop is CASSLGRFNQPQHF. The CDR3 region has the DNA TGTGCCAGCAGCTTGGGCAGGTTCAATCAGCCCCAGCATTTT.

This sequence joins TRBV7-8 and TRBJ1-5; TRBD1 agrees at 8 bases. In germline, CDR1 is SGHVS, CDR2 FQNEAQ. This CDR3 has 16 residues. The V segment lost 2 bases and the J segment 4 bases; nucleotides outside the gene matches: 7. As DNA, the CDR3 is TGTGCCAGCAGCTTATCATCCGGACAGGGAAATCAGCCCCAGCATTTT. This gives the protein CASSLSSGQGNQPQHF.

J is TRBJ2-7 and V is TRBV11-2, with a tentative D call TRBD1 (5 bases). V was cut by 5 bases and J by 1 base, with 15 bases left in between. There are 15 residues in the CDR3. Germline-derived CDR1 and CDR2 are SGHAT and FQNNGV. The DNA for the CDR3 is TGTGCCAGCAGCACCCTTAAGGGGAAATCCTACGAGCAGTACTTC. It is translated as CASSTLKGKSYEQYF. The entire variable domain, with the rest obtained from reference TRBV11-2 and TRBJ2-7, is as follows: EAGVAQSPRYKIIEKRQSVAFWCNPISGHATLYWYQQILGQGPKLLIQFQNNGVVDDSQLPKDRFSAERLKGVDSTLKIQPAKLEDSAVYLCASSTLKGKSYEQYFGPGTRLTVT.

The V gene is TRBV15, the J gene TRBJ2-7, with 8 bases fitting TRBD2. This CDR3 region has 18 residues. Germline values: CDR1 LNHNV, CDR2 YYDKDF (reference sequence). V dropped 4 bases and J dropped 1; count of bases not matched to a gene: 15. The CDR3 spells CATSNFLWFSGSSYEQYF. In DNA form, the CDR3 reads TGTGCCACCAGCAATTTCCTGTGGTTCAGCGGGAGTTCCTACGAGCAGTACTTC.

This rearrangement joins TRBV6-5 to TRBJ2-2; maybe TRBD2 (5 bases). The CDR3 extends over 13 amino acids. V was cut by 6 bases and J by 3 bases, with 8 bases left in between. From germline, CDR1 is MNHEY and CDR2 SVGAGI. CDR3 coding DNA: TGTGCCAGCAGAGGCGGGTACACCGGGGAGCTGTTTTTT. It specifies CASRGGYTGELFF.

The chain uses TRBV18 and TRBJ2-7, with 11 bases aligning to TRBD1. V lost 0 bases and J lost 2; bases outside the gene matches: 3. Germline lookup yields CDR1 KGHSH and CDR2 LQKENI. CDR3 length: 16 residues. The CDR3 DNA is TGTGCCAGCTCACCACCGGTGGGACAGGGGGCCTACGAGCAGTACTTC. As protein: CASSPPVGQGAYEQYF.

This chain connects TRBV18 to TRBJ2-1; 7 bases map to TRBD2. Trimming took 0 bases from V and 0 from J; bases not matched to a gene: 2. This CDR3 has 16 amino acids. Germline CDR1 and CDR2: KGHSH and LQKENI. The CDR3 DNA sequence: TGTGCCAGCTCACCACCAAGCGGGAACTCCTACAATGAGCAGTTCTTC. The encoded protein is CASSPPSGNSYNEQFF.

This chain uses TRBV6-6 with TRBJ1-5, with TRBD1 identical over 9 bases. Germline V CDR1 and CDR2: MNHNY, SVGAGI (reference sequence). This CDR3 is built from 16 residues. Trimming cost V 0 bases and J 3 bases; bases outside gene matches: 3. CDR3 in DNA: TGTGCCAGCAGTTACTCGACAGGGGGGTACAATCAGCCCCAGCATTTT. It yields the protein CASSYSTGGYNQPQHF.

The V and J genes are TRBV7-8 and TRBJ1-5; the match to TRBD1 covers 10 bases. Trimming cost V 5 bases and J 1 base; bases outside gene matches: 11. Germline-derived CDR1 and CDR2 are SGHVS and FQNEAQ. The CDR3 covers 18 residues. CDR3 sequence reads: CASSQDRGRGGSNQPQHF. DNA for the CDR3: TGTGCCAGCAGCCAAGACAGGGGGCGAGGCGGGAGCAATCAGCCCCAGCATTTT.

The chain uses TRBV3-1 (or the pseudogene TRBV3-2) and TRBJ2-5; possibly TRBD2 for D (5 bases). Germline V gene lookup returns CDR1 LGHDT and CDR2 YNNKEL (reference sequence). V lost 11 bases and J 4 bases, leaving 8 bases between the germline ends. The CDR3 covers 10 residues. The chain's CDR3 is CACGLETQYF. The CDR3 DNA sequence: TGTGCCTGCGGGTTAGAGACCCAGTACTTC.

The chain has TRBV28 and TRBJ1-5; 7 bases agree with TRBD1. CDR3 size: 15 residues. Trimming took 7 bases from V and 3 from J; bases not matched to a gene: 9. Per germline, CDR1 MDHEN and CDR2 SYDVKM. CDR3 protein: CASNAPGQFNQPQHF. DNA for the CDR3: TGTGCCAGCAATGCTCCGGGACAGTTCAATCAGCCCCAGCATTTT.

The rearrangement uses TRBV7-8 and TRBJ2-7; 9 positions match TRBD1. V gave up 6 bases and J gave up 2 bases; unmatched junction bases: 11. CDR1 is SGHVS, CDR2 FQNEAQ, per germline. The CDR3 runs 16 residues. CDR3 coding DNA: TGTGCCAGCAGTTCACCGGGACAGGGAGAGACCTACGAGCAGTACTTC. This sequence encodes CASSSPGQGETYEQYF.

V usage is TRBV5-8 and J usage is TRBJ2-2; TRBD2 matches at 11 bases. The CDR3 is made up of 19 amino acids. J lost 2 bases, V lost 5 bases, and 14 bases had no gene match. Germline lookup yields CDR1 SGHTS and CDR2 YDEGEE. The CDR3 protein is CASSSLAGVSISNTGELFF. In DNA, the CDR3 is TGTGCCAGCAGTTCACTAGCGGGAGTGTCGATTAGTAACACCGGGGAGCTGTTTTTT.

This sequence joins TRBV7-8 and TRBJ2-7, with D possibly TRBD2 on 6 matching bases. Trimming pared 1 base from V and 3 bases from J, leaving 10 bases between. Germline CDR1 and CDR2: SGHVS and FQNEAQ. This CDR3 is built from 14 residues. CDR3 coding DNA: TGTGCCAGCAGCTTAGGCGGGATAGGCTACGAGCAGTACTTC. Its protein product is CASSLGGIGYEQYF.